This TCR beta chain was documented in a study of identical twins. Study results and limitations: Alpha sequences that were out-of-frame and twin-shared showed an excess of low generation probability. With abundant cord blood beta clonotypes, insertions were fewer; memory repertoires showed no such pattern.

Remarks on this clonotype: What it recognizes is unknown.

Germline V gene lookup returns CDR1 SGHRS and CDR2 YFSETQ. The CDR3 is 14 amino acids. V lost 7 bases and J lost 0; bases outside the gene matches: 6. Carrying unique molecular identifiers, the cDNA also gained a universal primer site through template switching. TCRdb redid the calling of the 5' RACE reads with MiXCR, one entry per CDR3 protein. The table includes 450,000 to 600,000 distinct CDR3 sequences, approximately 20% detected once. Donors uniformly comprised healthy Caucasians. Another study also made use of these data, one on yellow fever vaccine responses in identical twins.

The clonotype was recovered from a woman younger than 30 in good health. The chain combines TRBV5-1 with TRBJ1-1, with 7 positions matching TRBD1. Sample: CD4+ T cells sorted from blood. In nucleotides, the CDR3 is TGCGCCAGCCTTGCAGGGACAGTGAACACTGAAGCTTTCTTT. It translates to CASLAGTVNTEAFF.